Reported below is one T cell receptor (beta chain). Its target is not known. These data originate in a study of T cell responses to AZD1222 COVID-19 vaccine. The study, taken as a whole, reports: There were repertoire samples only from the period after the peak T cell response.

TCRdb's table, derived via immunoSEQ multiplex PCR, lists solely in-frame clones and lacks some. Altogether some 89,000 clones are present, around 87% being singletons, with the ten largest covering under 5%. Trimming removed 8 bases from V and 3 bases from J; junction bases left unmatched: 2. This CDR3 is 13 amino acids long. The germline V gene encodes CDR1 MDHEN and CDR2 SYDVKM. This sample comprised peripheral blood, obtained on day 0 of MenACWY control vaccination. This sequence joins TRBV28 and TRBJ1-5, with 9 positions matching TRBD1. This TCR came from an adult in good health. This CDR3 is CASWTGVNQPQHF. DNA of the CDR3: TGTGCCAGCTGGACAGGGGTCAATCAGCCCCAGCATTTT.